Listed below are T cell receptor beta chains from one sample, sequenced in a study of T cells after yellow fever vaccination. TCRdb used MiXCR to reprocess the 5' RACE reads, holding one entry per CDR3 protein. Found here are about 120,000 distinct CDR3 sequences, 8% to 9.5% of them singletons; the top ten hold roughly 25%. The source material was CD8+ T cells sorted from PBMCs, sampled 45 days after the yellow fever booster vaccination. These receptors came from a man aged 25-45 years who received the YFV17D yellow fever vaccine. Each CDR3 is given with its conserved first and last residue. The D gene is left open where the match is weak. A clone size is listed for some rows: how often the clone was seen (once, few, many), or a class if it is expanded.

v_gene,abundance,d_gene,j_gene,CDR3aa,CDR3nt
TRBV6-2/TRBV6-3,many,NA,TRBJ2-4,CASSYSIGEPSMAKNIQYF,TGTGCCAGCAGTTACTCGATTGGGGAGCCTTCCATGGCCAAAAACATTCAGTACTTC
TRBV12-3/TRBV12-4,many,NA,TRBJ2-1,CAGGTYPNEQFF,TGTGCCGGGGGGACTTACCCTAATGAGCAGTTCTTC
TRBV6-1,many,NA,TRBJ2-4,CASSSPRTAKNIQYF,TGTGCCAGCAGCTCACCCCGGACAGCCAAAAACATTCAGTACTTC
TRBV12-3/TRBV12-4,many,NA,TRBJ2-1,CASSFRLNNEQFF,TGTGCCAGCAGTTTTCGACTGAACAATGAGCAGTTCTTC
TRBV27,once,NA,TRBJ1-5,CASASNVGQPQHF,TGTGCCTCAGCCTCTAATGTAGGGCAGCCCCAGCATTTT
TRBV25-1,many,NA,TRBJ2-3,CASSGILGDTQYF,TGTGCCAGCAGTGGGATTTTGGGAGATACGCAGTATTTT
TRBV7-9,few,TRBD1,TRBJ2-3,CASSELGQGAKDTQYF,TGTGCCAGCAGCGAACTAGGACAGGGGGCGAAAGATACGCAGTATTTT
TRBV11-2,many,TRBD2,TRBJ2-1,CASSLNSGIIAYNEQFF,TGTGCCAGCAGCTTGAATAGCGGGATTATCGCCTACAATGAGCAGTTCTTC
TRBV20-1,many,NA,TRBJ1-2,CSAGGSFHTF,TGCAGTGCTGGGGGGTCCTTCCACACCTTC
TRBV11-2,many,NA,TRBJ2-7,CASSLENMNEQYF,TGTGCCAGCAGCTTAGAAAACATGAACGAGCAGTACTTC
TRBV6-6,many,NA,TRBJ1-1,CASSGGGEAFF,TGTGCCAGCAGTGGAGGGGGTGAAGCTTTCTTT
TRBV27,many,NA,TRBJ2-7,CASSLDRLDEQYF,TGTGCCAGCAGCCTTGACAGGCTCGACGAGCAGTACTTC
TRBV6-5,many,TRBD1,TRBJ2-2,CASSSGQGPYTGELFF,TGTGCCAGCAGTTCTGGACAGGGGCCATACACCGGGGAGCTGTTTTTT
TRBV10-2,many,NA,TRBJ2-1,CASSEGGEQFF,TGCGCCAGCAGTGAGGGGGGAGAGCAGTTCTTC
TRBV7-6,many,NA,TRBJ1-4,CASSSRGEKLFF,TGTGCCAGCAGCAGCAGGGGTGAAAAACTGTTTTTT
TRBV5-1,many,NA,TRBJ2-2,CASSWNTGELFF,TGCGCCAGCAGCTGGAACACCGGGGAGCTGTTTTTT
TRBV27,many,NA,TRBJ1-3,CASSSDSSSGNTIYF,TGTGCCAGCAGTTCGGACAGCTCCTCTGGAAACACCATATATTTT
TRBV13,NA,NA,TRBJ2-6,CASSLGTGSGANVLTF,TGTGCCAGCAGCTTAGGGACAGGCTCTGGGGCCAACGTCCTGACTTTC
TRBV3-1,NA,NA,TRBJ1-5,CASSQGRQTNQPQHF,TGTGCCAGCAGCCAAGGACGACAGACCAATCAGCCCCAGCATTTT
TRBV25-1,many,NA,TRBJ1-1,CASSQGSAEAFF,TGTGCCAGCAGCCAGGGGTCGGCTGAAGCTTTCTTT
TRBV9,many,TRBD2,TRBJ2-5,CASSAGLAGEGETQYF,TGTGCCAGCAGCGCGGGACTAGCGGGAGAGGGAGAGACCCAGTACTTC
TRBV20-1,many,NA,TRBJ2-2,CSARDRGTSNTGELFF,TGCAGTGCTAGAGATCGTGGGACGTCGAACACCGGGGAGCTGTTTTTT
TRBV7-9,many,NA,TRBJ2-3,CASSLGGRITDTQYF,TGTGCCAGCAGCTTAGGCGGCAGAATCACAGATACGCAGTATTTT
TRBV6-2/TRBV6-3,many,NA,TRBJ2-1,CASSYSMSGTEQFF,TGTGCCAGCAGTTACTCGATGTCAGGTACTGAGCAGTTCTTC
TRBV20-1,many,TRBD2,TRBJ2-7,CSARDGTSGTYEQYF,TGCAGTGCTAGAGATGGGACTAGCGGGACCTACGAGCAGTACTTC
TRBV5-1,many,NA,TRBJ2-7,CASSHTGVDEQYF,TGCGCCAGCAGCCACACGGGGGTCGACGAGCAGTACTTC
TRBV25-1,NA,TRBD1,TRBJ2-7,CASSERTGGAGPSYEQYF,TGTGCCAGCAGTGAGAGGACAGGGGGCGCCGGACCATCCTACGAGCAGTACTTC
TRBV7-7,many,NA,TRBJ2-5,CASSFLSAKETQYF,TGTGCTAGCAGCTTTCTTTCGGCAAAAGAGACCCAGTACTTC
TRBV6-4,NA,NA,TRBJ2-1,CASSLGHRTNNEQFF,TGTGCCAGCAGTTTGGGACATAGGACCAACAATGAGCAGTTCTTC
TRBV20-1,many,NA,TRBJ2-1,CSAASNEQFF,TGCAGTGCTGCCTCAAATGAGCAGTTCTTC
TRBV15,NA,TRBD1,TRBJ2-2,CATSRATGQGGTGELFF,TGTGCCACCAGCAGAGCCACGGGACAGGGGGGCACCGGGGAGCTGTTTTTT
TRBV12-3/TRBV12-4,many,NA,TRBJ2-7,CASSLLEPYEQYF,TGTGCCAGCAGTTTGTTGGAGCCATACGAGCAGTACTTC
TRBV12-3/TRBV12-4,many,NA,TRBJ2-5,CASSYYSEETQYF,TGTGCCAGCAGCTACTATAGCGAAGAGACCCAGTACTTC
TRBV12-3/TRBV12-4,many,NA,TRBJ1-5,CASSSESYQPQHF,TGTGCCAGCAGTTCCGAATCTTATCAGCCCCAGCATTTT
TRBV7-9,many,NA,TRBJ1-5,CASSRGNQPQHF,TGTGCCAGTAGTCGGGGCAATCAGCCCCAGCATTTT
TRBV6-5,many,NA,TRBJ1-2,CASSYSGGEGRKFYGYTF,TGTGCCAGCAGTTACTCTGGCGGGGAAGGGAGGAAGTTCTATGGCTACACCTTC
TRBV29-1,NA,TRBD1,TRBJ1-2,CSVEDPLDRDYGYTF,TGCAGCGTTGAAGATCCCTTAGACAGGGATTATGGCTACACCTTC
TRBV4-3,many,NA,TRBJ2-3,CASSQDWQGRTDTQYF,TGCGCCAGCAGCCAAGATTGGCAGGGACGCACAGATACGCAGTATTTT
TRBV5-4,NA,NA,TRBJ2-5,CASSPGRGEAETQYF,TGTGCCAGCAGTCCCGGGAGAGGGGAAGCGGAGACCCAGTACTTC
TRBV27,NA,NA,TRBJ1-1,CASTVAAGGTEAFF,TGTGCCAGCACCGTGGCGGCGGGAGGCACTGAAGCTTTCTTT
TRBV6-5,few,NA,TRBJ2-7,CASSYIQGVKYEQYF,TGTGCCAGCAGTTACATCCAGGGAGTGAAATACGAGCAGTACTTC
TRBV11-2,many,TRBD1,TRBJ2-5,CASSLSRGPETQYF,TGTGCCAGCAGCTTAAGCAGGGGGCCAGAGACCCAGTACTTC
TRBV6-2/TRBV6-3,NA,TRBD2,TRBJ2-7,CASSPRLAGHEQYF,TGTGCCAGCAGTCCCCGACTAGCGGGCCACGAGCAGTACTTC
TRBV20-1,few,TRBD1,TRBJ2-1,CSAGEWTGGYNEQFF,TGCAGTGCTGGGGAGTGGACAGGCGGTTACAATGAGCAGTTCTTC
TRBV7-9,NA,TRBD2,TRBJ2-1,CASSNPGLAEHNEQFF,TGTGCCAGCAGCAACCCGGGACTAGCGGAACACAATGAGCAGTTCTTC
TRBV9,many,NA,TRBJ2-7,CASSVDGAGEQYF,TGTGCCAGCAGCGTAGACGGGGCCGGGGAGCAGTACTTC
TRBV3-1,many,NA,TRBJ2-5,CASRPGPEETQYF,TGTGCCAGCAGACCCGGCCCCGAAGAGACCCAGTACTTC
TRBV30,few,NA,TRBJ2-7,CARRVGAYEQYF,TGTGCCCGACGTGTTGGGGCTTACGAGCAGTACTTC
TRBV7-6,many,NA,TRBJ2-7,CASSSEGPSYEQYF,TGTGCCAGCAGCTCGGAGGGCCCCTCCTACGAGCAGTACTTC
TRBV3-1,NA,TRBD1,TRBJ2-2,CATSTGVTGELFF,TGTGCCACTTCGACAGGGGTCACCGGGGAGCTGTTTTTT
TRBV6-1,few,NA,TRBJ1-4,CASSERDFAEKLFF,TGTGCCAGCAGTGAAAGGGACTTCGCTGAAAAACTGTTTTTT
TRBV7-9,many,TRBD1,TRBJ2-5,CASSKTGTAKGPYF,TGTGCCAGCAGCAAGACCGGGACAGCCAAAGGGCCGTACTTC
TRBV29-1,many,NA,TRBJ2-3,CSADSGDYTDTQYF,TGCAGCGCTGACTCAGGGGACTACACAGATACGCAGTATTTT
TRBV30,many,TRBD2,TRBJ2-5,CAWHTSGQETQYF,TGTGCCTGGCACACTAGCGGCCAAGAGACCCAGTACTTC
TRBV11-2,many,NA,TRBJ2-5,CASSLTGRPAQYF,TGTGCCAGCAGCTTAACAGGACGACCGGCCCAGTACTTC
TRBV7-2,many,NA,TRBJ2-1,CASSLMRSSYNEQFF,TGTGCCAGCAGCTTAATGCGGAGCTCCTACAATGAGCAGTTCTTC
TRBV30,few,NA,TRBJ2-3,CAWSTDGTDTQYF,TGTGCCTGGAGTACAGACGGTACAGATACGCAGTATTTT
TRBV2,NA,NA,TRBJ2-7,CASSEASGVAYYEQYF,TGTGCCAGCAGTGAAGCTAGCGGCGTAGCGTACTACGAGCAGTACTTC
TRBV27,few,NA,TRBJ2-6,CASSVGPGANVLTF,TGTGCCAGCTCGGTTGGCCCTGGGGCCAACGTCCTGACTTTC